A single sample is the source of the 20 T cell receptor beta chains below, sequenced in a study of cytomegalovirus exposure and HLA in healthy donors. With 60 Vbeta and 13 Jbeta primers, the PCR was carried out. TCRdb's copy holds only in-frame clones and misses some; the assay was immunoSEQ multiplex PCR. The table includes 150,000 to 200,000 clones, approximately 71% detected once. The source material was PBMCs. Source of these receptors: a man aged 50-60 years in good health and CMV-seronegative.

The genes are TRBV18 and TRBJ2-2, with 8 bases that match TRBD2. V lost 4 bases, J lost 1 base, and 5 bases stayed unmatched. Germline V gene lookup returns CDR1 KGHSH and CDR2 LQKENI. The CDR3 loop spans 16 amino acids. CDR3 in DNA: TGTGCCAGCTCACGAAAGCGGGGGAAGAACACCGGGGAGCTGTTTTTT. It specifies CASSRKRGKNTGELFF.

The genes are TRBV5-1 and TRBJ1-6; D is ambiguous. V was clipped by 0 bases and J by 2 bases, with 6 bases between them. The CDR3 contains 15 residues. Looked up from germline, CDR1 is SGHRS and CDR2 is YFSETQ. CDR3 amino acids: CASSLVGAYNSPLHF. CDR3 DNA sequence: TGCGCCAGCAGCTTGGTCGGGGCCTATAATTCACCCCTCCACTTT.

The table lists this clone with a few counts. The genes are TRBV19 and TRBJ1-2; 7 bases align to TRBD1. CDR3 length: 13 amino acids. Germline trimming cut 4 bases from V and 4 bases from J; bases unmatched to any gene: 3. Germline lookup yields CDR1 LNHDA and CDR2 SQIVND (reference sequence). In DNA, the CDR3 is TGTGCCAGTAGTAAGGGACAGACCTATGGCTACACCTTC. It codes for CASSKGQTYGYTF. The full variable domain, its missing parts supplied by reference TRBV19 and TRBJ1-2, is DGGITQSPKYLFRKEGQNVTLSCEQNLNHDAMYWYRQDPGQGLRLIYYSQIVNDFQKGDIAEGYSVSREKKESFPLTVTSAQKNPTAFYLCASSKGQTYGYTFGSGTRLTVV.

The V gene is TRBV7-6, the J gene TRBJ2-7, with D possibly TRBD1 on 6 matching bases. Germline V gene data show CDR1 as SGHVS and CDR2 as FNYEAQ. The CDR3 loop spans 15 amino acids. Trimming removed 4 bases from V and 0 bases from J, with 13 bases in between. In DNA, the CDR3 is TGTGCCAGCAGCTCTGAACAGGGTAGCTCCTACGAGCAGTACTTC. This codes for CASSSEQGSSYEQYF.

The CDR3 here is CASSPGWDRGPLPRYEQYF. CDR3 sequence (DNA): TGTGCCAGTAGTCCCGGCTGGGACAGGGGGCCACTTCCCCGTTACGAGCAGTACTTC. The V gene is TRBV19, the J gene TRBJ2-7; the match to TRBD1 covers 12 bases. CDR1 and CDR2 from the germline V gene are LNHDA and SQIVND (reference sequence). There are 19 residues in the CDR3. After removal of 5 bases from V and 4 bases from J, the junction contained 18 bases not matched to a gene.

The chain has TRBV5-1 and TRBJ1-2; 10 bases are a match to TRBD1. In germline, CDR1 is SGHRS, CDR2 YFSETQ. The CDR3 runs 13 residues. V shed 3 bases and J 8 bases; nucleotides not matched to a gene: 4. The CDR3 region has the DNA TGCGCCAGCAGCTCAGGGACAGGGGTGGGCTACACCTTC. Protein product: CASSSGTGVGYTF.

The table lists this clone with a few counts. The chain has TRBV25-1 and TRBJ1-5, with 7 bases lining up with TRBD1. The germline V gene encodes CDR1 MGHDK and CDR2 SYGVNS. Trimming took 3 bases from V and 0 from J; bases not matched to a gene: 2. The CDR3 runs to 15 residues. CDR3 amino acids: CASSEGQLSNQPQHF. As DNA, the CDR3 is TGTGCCAGCAGTGAGGGACAGCTTAGCAATCAGCCCCAGCATTTT.

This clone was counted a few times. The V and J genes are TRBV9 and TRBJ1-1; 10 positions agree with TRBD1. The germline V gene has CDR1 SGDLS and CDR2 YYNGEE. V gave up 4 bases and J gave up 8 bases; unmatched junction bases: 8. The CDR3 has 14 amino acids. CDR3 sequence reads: CASSTRLGQGEAFF. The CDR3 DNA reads TGTGCCAGCAGCACCCGTTTGGGACAGGGGGAAGCTTTCTTT.

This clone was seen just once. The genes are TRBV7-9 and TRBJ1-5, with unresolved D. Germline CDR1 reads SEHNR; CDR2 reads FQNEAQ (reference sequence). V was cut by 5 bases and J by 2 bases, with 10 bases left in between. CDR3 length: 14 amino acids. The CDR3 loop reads CASSTEWGNQPQHF. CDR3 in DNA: TGTGCCAGCAGCACAGAGTGGGGCAATCAGCCCCAGCATTTT.

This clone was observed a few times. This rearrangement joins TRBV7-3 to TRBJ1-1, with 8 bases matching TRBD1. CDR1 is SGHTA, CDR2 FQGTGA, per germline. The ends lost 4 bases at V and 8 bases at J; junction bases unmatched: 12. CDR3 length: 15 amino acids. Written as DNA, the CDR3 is TGTGCCAGCAGCTCGTTCGCAGGGGGCAAGGCGGAAGCTTTCTTT. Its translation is CASSSFAGGKAEAFF.

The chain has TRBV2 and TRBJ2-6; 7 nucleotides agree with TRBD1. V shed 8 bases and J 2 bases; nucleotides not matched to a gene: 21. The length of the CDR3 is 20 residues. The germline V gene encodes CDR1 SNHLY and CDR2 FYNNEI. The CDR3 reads CASGRGRTGQIRTGANVLTF. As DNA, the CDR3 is TGTGCCAGCGGTCGGGGTCGTACGGGACAGATTCGCACTGGGGCCAACGTCCTGACTTTC.

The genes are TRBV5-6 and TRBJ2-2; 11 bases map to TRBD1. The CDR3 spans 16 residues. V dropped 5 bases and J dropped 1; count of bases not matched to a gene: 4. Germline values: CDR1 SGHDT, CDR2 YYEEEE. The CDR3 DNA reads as TGTGCCAGCAGTCGGGACAGGGGGAGGAACACCGGGGAGCTGTTTTTT. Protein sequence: CASSRDRGRNTGELFF.

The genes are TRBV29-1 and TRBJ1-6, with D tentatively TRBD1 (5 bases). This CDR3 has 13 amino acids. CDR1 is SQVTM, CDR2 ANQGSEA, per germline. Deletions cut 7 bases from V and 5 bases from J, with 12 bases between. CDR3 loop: CSAQRGHNSPLHF. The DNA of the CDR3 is TGCAGCGCCCAAAGGGGTCATAATTCACCCCTCCACTTT.

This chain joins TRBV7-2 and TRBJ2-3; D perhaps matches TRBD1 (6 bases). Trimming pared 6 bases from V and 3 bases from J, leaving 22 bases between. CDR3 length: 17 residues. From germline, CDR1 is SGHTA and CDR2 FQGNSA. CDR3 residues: CASSYTMLSTGTDTQYF. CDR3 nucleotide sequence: TGTGCCAGCAGTTATACAATGCTCTCTACAGGGACAGATACGCAGTATTTT.

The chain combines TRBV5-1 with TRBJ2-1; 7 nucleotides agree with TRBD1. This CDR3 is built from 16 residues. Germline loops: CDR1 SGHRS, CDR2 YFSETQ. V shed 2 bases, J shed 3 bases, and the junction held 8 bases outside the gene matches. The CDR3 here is CASSLRQGVLYNEQFF. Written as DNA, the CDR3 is TGCGCCAGCAGCTTACGCCAGGGGGTCCTCTACAATGAGCAGTTCTTC.

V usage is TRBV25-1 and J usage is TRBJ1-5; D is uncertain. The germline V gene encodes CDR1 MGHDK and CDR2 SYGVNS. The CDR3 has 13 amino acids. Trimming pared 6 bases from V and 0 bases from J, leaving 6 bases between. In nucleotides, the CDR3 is TGTGCCAGCAGCGGGGTTAGCAATCAGCCCCAGCATTTT. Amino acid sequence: CASSGVSNQPQHF.

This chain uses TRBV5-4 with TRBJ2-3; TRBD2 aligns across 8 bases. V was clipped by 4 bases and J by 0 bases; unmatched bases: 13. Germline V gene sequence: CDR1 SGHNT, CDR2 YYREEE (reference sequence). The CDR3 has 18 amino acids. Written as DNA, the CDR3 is TGTGCCAGCAGCATTGGGGCGGGGGGAACTCCTAGCACAGATACGCAGTATTTT. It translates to CASSIGAGGTPSTDTQYF.

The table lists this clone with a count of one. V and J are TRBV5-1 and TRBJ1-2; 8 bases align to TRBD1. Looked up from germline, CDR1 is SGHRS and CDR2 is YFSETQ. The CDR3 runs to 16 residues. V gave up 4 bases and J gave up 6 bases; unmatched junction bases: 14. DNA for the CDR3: TGCGCCAGCAGCATGCCTACAGGGGGGGGATTCAATGGCTACACCTTC. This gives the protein CASSMPTGGGFNGYTF.

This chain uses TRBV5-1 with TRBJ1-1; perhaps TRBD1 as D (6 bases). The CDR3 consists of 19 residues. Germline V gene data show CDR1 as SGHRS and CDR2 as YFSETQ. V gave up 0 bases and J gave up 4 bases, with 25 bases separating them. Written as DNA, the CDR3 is TGCGCCAGCAGCTTGGCCGGCCTGGGGCAGGGGTTGTTCGGCACTGAAGCTTTCTTT. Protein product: CASSLAGLGQGLFGTEAFF.

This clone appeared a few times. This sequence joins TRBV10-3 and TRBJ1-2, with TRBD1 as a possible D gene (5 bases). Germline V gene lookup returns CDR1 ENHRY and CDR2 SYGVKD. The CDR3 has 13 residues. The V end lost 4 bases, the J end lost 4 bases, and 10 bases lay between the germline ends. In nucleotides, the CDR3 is TGTGCCATCAGTGTACAGGTGTTCTATGGCTACACCTTC. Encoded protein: CAISVQVFYGYTF.